Included here is one TCR beta chain sequence, with context. Since all of the isolated RNA was reverse transcribed, expressed TCRB transcripts were what got sequenced. The assay was immunoSEQ multiplex PCR, and TCRdb's table has in-frame clones only and misses some. The sample shows 150,000 to 190,000 clones, approximately 10% of them seen only once. The CDR3 extends over 15 amino acids. CDR1 is LNHDA, CDR2 SQIVND, per germline (reference sequence). Trimming removed 5 bases at V and 2 bases at J, with 15 bases between. This entry belongs to a study of beta chain features in type 1 diabetes. The sequencing input was central memory CD4+ T cells from blood. This chain joins TRBV19 and TRBJ2-5; no clear D gene. This clonotype originated in a young man in good health. The CDR3 region is CASSGGNLQQETQYF. In DNA, the CDR3 is TGTGCCAGTAGTGGTGGCAATCTTCAACAAGAGACCCAGTACTTC. Based on the CDR3 plus reference TRBV19 and TRBJ2-5, the full variable domain is DGGITQSPKYLFRKEGQNVTLSCEQNLNHDAMYWYRQDPGQGLRLIYYSQIVNDFQKGDIAEGYSVSREKKESFPLTVTSAQKNPTAFYLCASSGGNLQQETQYFGPGTRLLVL.